A selection of T cell receptor beta chains follows, all from one sample in a study of CD8+ T cells in alopecia areata. Clones were sequenced by immunoSEQ multiplex PCR, and TCRdb holds only the in-frame ones, with some missing. This table has tens of thousands of clones, 25% to 35% appearing once. Sequencing used CD8+ T cells sorted from blood, obtained at week 4, from a patient treated with tofacitinib. The receptors come from a human donor with alopecia areata. The CDR3 runs from the conserved cysteine through the conserved F or W. A D gene is named only where the DNA matches it firmly.

cdr3_length	v_call	d_call	cdr3_aa
14	TRBV7-2	.	CASSLTVGGTEAFF
15	TRBV30	.	CAWSQSSQGSEKLFF
13	TRBV15	.	CATLEQGANVLTF
16	TRBV10-2	.	CASSDGGGMAKNIQYF
12	TRBV29-1	.	CSVIGGGYGYTF
14	TRBV6-6	.	CASSTQGGNQPQHF
16	TRBV10-3	TRBD2	CAISSGLAGEFHEQYF
16	TRBV29-1	TRBD2	CSVARLAGGQGVEQFF
14	TRBV6-5	.	CASSYSRSSHEQFF
15	TRBV4-3	.	CASSQDLGDYQTQYF
11	TRBV30	TRBD1	CACRDSYEQYF
11	TRBV29-1	.	CSVVLKNIQYF
14	TRBV9	.	CASSAPPGQGIQYF
13	TRBV29-1	.	CSVNRNAQETQYF
15	TRBV7-2	TRBD1	CATPPAGGAGYGYTF
13	TRBV6-6	.	CASSYSRQLEAFF
13	TRBV5-1	.	CASRDSGAMEQYF
16	TRBV29-1	TRBD2	CSVEDLSREGRETQYF
15	TRBV29-1	TRBD2	CSVDGTSGSWETQYF
14	TRBV29-1	.	CSVDPGGRSDTQYF
14	TRBV7-2	.	CASSSTSKREGQYF
13	TRBV29-1	TRBD2	CSVCLAGVETQYF
15	TRBV29-1	TRBD1	CSVPDLDRPPGTQYF
15	TRBV5-4	.	CASSLRGSGNTEAFF
13	TRBV27	.	CASWGAGVYEQYF
13	TRBV29-1	.	CSVRTATNYGYTF
13	TRBV29-1	.	CSVVLLGEDTQYF
13	TRBV29-1	.	CSARGGMNYEQYF
11	TRBV29-1	.	CSVAQAYGYTF
15	TRBV9	.	CASSDRDTSGHGYTF
16	TRBV29-1	TRBD2	CSVEGTSGGSTDTQYF